This TCR beta chain was found in a study of T cell repertoires in cytomegalovirus infection. About the study: Public TCR beta signatures provided an indication of both CMV infection and a matching HLA type.

Of note for this clonotype: The junction differs from germline at one of its ends, possibly a read error.

This CDR3 is built from 13 residues. The germline V gene has CDR1 SGHTA and CDR2 FQGNSA. TCRdb re-analysed the reads in MiXCR, keeping a single row per CDR3 protein. The sample lists 600,000 to 800,000 distinct CDR3 sequences; 20% to 25% were seen once. The sequenced sample was CD8+ T cells from PBMCs. The rearrangement joins TRBV7-2 to TRBJ1-1; unclear D gene. This TCR was sampled from a human donor in good health (CMV status not recorded). Some clones in this sample may be carry-over from other donors' samples. CDR3 nucleotides: TGTGTCAGCAGCAGCAGACCAAGGCCTGAAGCTTTCTTT. Its protein product is CVSSSRPRPEAFF.